These 7 T cell receptor beta chains were sequenced from one sample in a study of blood T cell repertoires in COVID-19 (dated by TCRdb to 2018 to 2020). The library came from the immunoSEQ multiplex PCR assay. This immuneACCESS table, as held by TCRdb, lists in-frame sequences with V and J called but not all clones. Of the missing ones, under half trace to an unresolved V gene in checked studies; the others have no known cause. The sample data list about 39,000 clones, and approximately 79% of these were observed just once. The top ten clonotypes cover 23% of the sample. The sequenced sample consisted of peripheral blood. The receptors derive from a man between 70 and 80 years old with acute or convalescent COVID-19.

This clone was counted only a few times. The V call is TRBV2, the J call TRBJ1-1, with D possibly matching TRBD1 (5 bases). The CDR3 contains 13 residues. The germline V gene has CDR1 SNHLY and CDR2 FYNNEI. V was trimmed by 5 bases and J by 0 bases, leaving 7 bases between them. This chain's CDR3 is CASSKTVNTEAFF. The CDR3 DNA reads TGTGCCAGCAGTAAGACAGTGAACACTGAAGCTTTCTTT.

This chain links TRBV9 with TRBJ2-2; 8 nucleotides agree with TRBD2. V trimming: 7 bases; J trimming: 6 bases; junction bases outside the gene matches: 20. This CDR3 contains 18 residues. CDR1 and CDR2 from the germline V gene are SGDLS and YYNGEE. DNA for the CDR3: TGTGCCAGCTCCGGGGGGGGACTTGGCGGGAGTCATTCCGGGGAGCTGTTTTTT. This sequence encodes CASSGGGLGGSHSGELFF.

The gene calls are TRBV28 and TRBJ1-1; no clear D gene. This CDR3 is built from 12 residues. Trimming shortened V by 2 bases and J by 4 bases, and 5 bases separated the two germline ends. Germline V gives CDR1 MDHEN, CDR2 SYDVKM. The CDR3 region is CASSLAVTEAFF. Here the CDR3 DNA reads TGTGCCAGCAGTTTAGCGGTCACTGAAGCTTTCTTT.

This clone was detected many times. The chain carries TRBV27 and TRBJ2-6, with 7 bases matching TRBD2. CDR3 length equals 15 residues. Trimming at V came to 7 bases and at J to 2 bases, leaving 5 bases not matched to a gene. The germline V gene encodes CDR1 MNHEY and CDR2 SMNVEV (reference sequence). Written as DNA, the CDR3 is TGTGCCAGCATTGGACTAGAGGCTGGGGCCAACGTCCTGACTTTC. Protein: CASIGLEAGANVLTF.

Here the CDR3 reads CASSSPGTGGNTIYF. As DNA, the CDR3 is TGTGCCAGCAGCAGCCCCGGGACAGGTGGAAACACCATATATTTT. The chain carries TRBV7-9 and TRBJ1-3; TRBD1 agrees at 8 bases. From germline, CDR1 is SEHNR and CDR2 FQNEAQ (reference sequence). J lost 3 bases, V lost 5 bases, and 6 bases had no gene match. This CDR3 spans 15 amino acids.

V and J are TRBV5-1 and TRBJ2-2; 8 nucleotides match TRBD2. The CDR3 consists of 17 residues. Germline assignment: CDR1 SGHRS and CDR2 YFSETQ. V lost 4 bases, J lost 1 base, and 9 bases stayed unmatched. This chain's CDR3 is CASSPREGGRNTGELFF. CDR3 coding DNA: TGCGCCAGCAGCCCCCGGGAGGGCGGGAGGAACACCGGGGAGCTGTTTTTT.

The chain joins TRBV19 to TRBJ2-5; tentatively, D is TRBD2 (7 bases). With 8 bases removed from V and 2 bases from J, the gap between germline ends came to 45 bases. In germline, CDR1 is LNHDA, CDR2 SQIVND (reference sequence). The length of the CDR3 is 24 residues. The CDR3 loop is CASLSEKLGGARSSRLREQETQYF. Here the CDR3 DNA reads TGTGCCAGTTTGAGCGAAAAACTGGGGGGGGCGCGGTCGTCCCGTCTGCGGGAGCAAGAGACCCAGTACTTC.